The T cell receptor beta chain under discussion was sequenced for a study of cytomegalovirus exposure and HLA in healthy donors. Study as a whole: In a previous analysis, 117 million unique TCR beta sequences were found from 150 million to 200 million T cells.

About this clone itself: Its target is not known.

This CDR3 has 18 amino acids. V lost 0 bases, J lost 3 bases, and 8 bases stayed unmatched. CDR1 and CDR2 from the germline V gene are LGHNA and YNFKEQ. General study points: Follow-up analysis found HLA locus-dependent TCR association rates, highest for DRB1 and lowest for HLA-C. A later analysis reportedly found fewer N-insertions in an Asian-associated ancestry cluster than the roughly 680-donor mean. It is likely that the observed cluster of highly shared sequence variants was a sequencing artifact.

PCR was performed using 60 Vbeta and 13 Jbeta primers. The table came from immunoSEQ multiplex PCR; TCRdb's copy has only in-frame clones and leaves some out. The sample has 98,000 or so clones, approximately 76% seen once; the top ten hold 2% to 2.5%. The gene calls are TRBV4-2 and TRBJ2-2; 9 bases are a match to TRBD2. This TCR was sampled from a man aged 35-49 years in good health and CMV-seronegative. Material: PBMCs. The CDR3 coding sequence is TGTGCCAGCAGCCAAGATCGGCCTAGCGGGGCCCACACCGGGGAGCTGTTTTTT. The encoded protein is CASSQDRPSGAHTGELFF.